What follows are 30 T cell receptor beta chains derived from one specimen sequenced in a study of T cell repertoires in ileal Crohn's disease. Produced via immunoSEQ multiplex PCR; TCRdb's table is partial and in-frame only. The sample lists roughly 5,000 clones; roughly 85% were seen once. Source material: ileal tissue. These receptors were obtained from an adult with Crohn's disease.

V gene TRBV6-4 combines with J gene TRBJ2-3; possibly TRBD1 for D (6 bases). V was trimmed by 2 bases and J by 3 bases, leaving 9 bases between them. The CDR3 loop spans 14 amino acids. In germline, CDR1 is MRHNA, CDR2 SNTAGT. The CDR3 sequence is CASSDKGETDTQYF. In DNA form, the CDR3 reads TGTGCCAGCAGTGACAAGGGGGAGACAGATACGCAGTATTTT.

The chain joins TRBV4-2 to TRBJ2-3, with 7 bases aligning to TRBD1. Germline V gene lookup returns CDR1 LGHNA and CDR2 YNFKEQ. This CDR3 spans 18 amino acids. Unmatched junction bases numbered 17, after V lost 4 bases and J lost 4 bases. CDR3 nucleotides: TGTGCCAGCAGCCTCTTACTCGCCCAAGGGGGCCTGGCAGATACGCAGTATTTT. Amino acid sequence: CASSLLLAQGGLADTQYF.

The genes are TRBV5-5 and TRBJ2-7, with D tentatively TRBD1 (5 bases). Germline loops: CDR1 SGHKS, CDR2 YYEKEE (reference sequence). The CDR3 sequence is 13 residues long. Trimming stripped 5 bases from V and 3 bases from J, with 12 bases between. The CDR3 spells CASSLQGYYEQYF. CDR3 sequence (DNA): TGTGCCAGCAGTTTGCAGGGATACTACGAGCAGTACTTC.

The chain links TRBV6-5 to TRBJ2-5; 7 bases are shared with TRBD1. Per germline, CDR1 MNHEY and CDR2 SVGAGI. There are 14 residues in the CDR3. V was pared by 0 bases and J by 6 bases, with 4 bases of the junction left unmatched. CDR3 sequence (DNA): TGTGCCAGCAGTTACTCGAGACAGGGAAAGACCCAGTACTTC. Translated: CASSYSRQGKTQYF.

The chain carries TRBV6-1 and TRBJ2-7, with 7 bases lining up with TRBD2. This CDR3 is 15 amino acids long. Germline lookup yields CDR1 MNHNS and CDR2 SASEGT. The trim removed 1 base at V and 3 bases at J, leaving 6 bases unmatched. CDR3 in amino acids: CASSEEAGGGYEQYF. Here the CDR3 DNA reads TGTGCCAGCAGTGAAGAGGCAGGCGGGGGCTACGAGCAGTACTTC.

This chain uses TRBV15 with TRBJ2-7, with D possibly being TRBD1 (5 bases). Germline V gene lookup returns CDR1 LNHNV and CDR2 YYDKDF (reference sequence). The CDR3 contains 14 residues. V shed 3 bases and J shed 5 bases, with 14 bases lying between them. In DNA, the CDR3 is TGTGCCACCAGCAGCGACCCTTGGGGCCACGAGCAGTACTTC. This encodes CATSSDPWGHEQYF.

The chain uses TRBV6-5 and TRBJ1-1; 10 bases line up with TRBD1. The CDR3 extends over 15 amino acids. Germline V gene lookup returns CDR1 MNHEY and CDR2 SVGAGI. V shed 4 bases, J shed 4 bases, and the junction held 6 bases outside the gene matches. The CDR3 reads CASSSYDRGRTEAFF. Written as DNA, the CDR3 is TGTGCCAGCAGTTCGTACGACAGGGGGCGCACTGAAGCTTTCTTT.

In DNA form, the CDR3 reads TGTGCCAGCAGTGACGAGAGCGGGGGGTACAATGAGCAGTTCTTC. Encoded protein: CASSDESGGYNEQFF. This chain connects TRBV6-4 to TRBJ2-1; TRBD2 matches 9 bases. CDR3 length: 15 residues. The germline gives CDR1 MRHNA, CDR2 SNTAGT. With V trimmed by 2 bases and J by 4 bases, 3 bases remained unmatched.

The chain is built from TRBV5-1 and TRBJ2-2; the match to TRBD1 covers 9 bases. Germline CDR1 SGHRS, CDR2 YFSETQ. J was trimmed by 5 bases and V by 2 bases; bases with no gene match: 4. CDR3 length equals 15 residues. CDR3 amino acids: CASSLQGARTGELFF. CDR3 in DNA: TGCGCCAGCAGCTTACAGGGGGCGCGGACCGGGGAGCTGTTTTTT.

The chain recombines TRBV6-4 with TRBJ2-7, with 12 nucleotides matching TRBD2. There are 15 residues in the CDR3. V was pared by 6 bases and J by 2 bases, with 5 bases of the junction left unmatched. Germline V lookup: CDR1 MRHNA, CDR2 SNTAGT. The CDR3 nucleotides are TGTGCCAGCAGCGTGACTAGCGGGGGTGCCTACGAGCAGTACTTC. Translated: CASSVTSGGAYEQYF.

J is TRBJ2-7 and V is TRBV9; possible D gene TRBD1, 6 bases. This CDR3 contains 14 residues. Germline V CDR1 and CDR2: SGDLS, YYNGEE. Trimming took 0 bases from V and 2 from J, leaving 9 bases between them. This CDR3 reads CASSVEWDTYEQYF. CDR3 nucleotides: TGTGCCAGCAGCGTAGAATGGGACACCTACGAGCAGTACTTC.

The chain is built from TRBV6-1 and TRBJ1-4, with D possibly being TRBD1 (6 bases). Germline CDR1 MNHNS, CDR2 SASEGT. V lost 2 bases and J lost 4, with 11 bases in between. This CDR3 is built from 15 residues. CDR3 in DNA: TGTGCCAGCAGTGAATCGACAGGAAATAATGAAAAACTGTTTTTT. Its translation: CASSESTGNNEKLFF.

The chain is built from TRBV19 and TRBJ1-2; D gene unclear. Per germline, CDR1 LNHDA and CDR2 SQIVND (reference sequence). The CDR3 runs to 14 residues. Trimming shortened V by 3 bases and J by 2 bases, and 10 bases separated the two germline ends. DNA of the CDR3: TGTGCCAGTAGTATCGCTTACGGGAACTATGGCTACACCTTC. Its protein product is CASSIAYGNYGYTF.

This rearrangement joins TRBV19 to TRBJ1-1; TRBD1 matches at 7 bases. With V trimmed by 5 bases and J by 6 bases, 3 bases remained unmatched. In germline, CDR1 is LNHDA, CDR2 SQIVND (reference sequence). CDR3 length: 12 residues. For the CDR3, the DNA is TGTGCCAGTAGTCAGGGGGTGGCTGAAGCTTTCTTT. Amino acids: CASSQGVAEAFF. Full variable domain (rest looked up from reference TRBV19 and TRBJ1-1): DGGITQSPKYLFRKEGQNVTLSCEQNLNHDAMYWYRQDPGQGLRLIYYSQIVNDFQKGDIAEGYSVSREKKESFPLTVTSAQKNPTAFYLCASSQGVAEAFFGQGTRLTVV.

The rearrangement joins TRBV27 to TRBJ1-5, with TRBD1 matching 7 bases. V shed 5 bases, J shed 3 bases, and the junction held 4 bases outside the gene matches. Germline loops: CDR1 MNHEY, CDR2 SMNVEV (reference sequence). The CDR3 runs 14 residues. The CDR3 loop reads CASSRTGINQPQHF. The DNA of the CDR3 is TGTGCCAGCAGTCGGACAGGCATCAATCAGCCCCAGCATTTT.

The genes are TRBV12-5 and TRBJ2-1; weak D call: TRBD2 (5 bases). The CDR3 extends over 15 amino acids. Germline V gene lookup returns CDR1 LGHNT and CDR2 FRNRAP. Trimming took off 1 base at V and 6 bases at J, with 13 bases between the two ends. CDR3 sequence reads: CASGLGHGGGNEQFF. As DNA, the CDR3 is TGTGCTAGTGGTTTGGGACACGGAGGAGGCAATGAGCAGTTCTTC.

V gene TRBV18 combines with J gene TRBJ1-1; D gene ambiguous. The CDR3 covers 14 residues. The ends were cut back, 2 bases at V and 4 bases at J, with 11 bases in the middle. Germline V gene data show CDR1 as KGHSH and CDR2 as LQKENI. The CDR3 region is CASSPGLKITEAFF. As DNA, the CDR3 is TGTGCCAGCTCACCAGGCTTAAAAATCACTGAAGCTTTCTTT. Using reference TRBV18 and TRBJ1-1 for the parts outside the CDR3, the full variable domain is NAGVMQNPRHLVRRRGQEARLRCSPMKGHSHVYWYRQLPEEGLKFMVYLQKENIIDESGMPKERFSAEFPKEGPSILRIQQVVRGDSAAYFCASSPGLKITEAFFGQGTRLTVV.

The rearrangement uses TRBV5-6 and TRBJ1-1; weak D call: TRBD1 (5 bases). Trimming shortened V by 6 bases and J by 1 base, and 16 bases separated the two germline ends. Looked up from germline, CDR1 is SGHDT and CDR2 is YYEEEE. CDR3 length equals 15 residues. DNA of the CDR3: TGTGCCAGCAACCCGATGGAGGGGAAGAACACTGAAGCTTTCTTT. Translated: CASNPMEGKNTEAFF.

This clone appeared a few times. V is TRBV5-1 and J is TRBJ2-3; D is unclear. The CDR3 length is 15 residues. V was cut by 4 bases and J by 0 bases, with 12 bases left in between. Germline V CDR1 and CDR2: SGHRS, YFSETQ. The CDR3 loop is CASSPTVASTDTQYF. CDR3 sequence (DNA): TGCGCCAGCAGCCCCACGGTAGCTAGCACAGATACGCAGTATTTT.

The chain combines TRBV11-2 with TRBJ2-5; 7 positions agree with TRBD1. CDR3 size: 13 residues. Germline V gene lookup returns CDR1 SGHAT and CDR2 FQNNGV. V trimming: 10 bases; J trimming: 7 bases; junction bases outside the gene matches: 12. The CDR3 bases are TGTGCCATACTAGACAGGGTTCGAGGGACCCAGTACTTC. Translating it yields CAILDRVRGTQYF. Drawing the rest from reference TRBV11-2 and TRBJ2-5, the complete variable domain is EAGVAQSPRYKIIEKRQSVAFWCNPISGHATLYWYQQILGQGPKLLIQFQNNGVVDDSQLPKDRFSAERLKGVDSTLKIQPAKLEDSAVYLCAILDRVRGTQYFGPGTRLLVL.

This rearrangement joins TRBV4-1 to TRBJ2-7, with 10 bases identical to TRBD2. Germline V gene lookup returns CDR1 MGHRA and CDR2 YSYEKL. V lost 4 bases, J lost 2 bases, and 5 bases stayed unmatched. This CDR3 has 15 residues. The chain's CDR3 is CASSPTSGETYEQYF. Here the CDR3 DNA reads TGCGCCAGCAGCCCCACTAGCGGGGAAACCTACGAGCAGTACTTC.

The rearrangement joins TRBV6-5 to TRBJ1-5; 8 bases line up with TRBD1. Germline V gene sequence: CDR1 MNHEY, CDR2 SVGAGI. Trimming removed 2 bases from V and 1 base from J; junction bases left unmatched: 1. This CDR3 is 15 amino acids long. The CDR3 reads CASSYGQGSNQPQHF. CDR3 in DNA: TGTGCCAGCAGTTACGGACAGGGAAGCAATCAGCCCCAGCATTTT.

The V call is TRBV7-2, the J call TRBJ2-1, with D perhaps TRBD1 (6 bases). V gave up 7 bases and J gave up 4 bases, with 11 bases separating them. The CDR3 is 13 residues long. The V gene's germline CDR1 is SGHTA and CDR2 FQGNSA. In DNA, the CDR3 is TGTGCCAGCAACCGGGACACATACAATGAGCAGTTCTTC. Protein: CASNRDTYNEQFF.

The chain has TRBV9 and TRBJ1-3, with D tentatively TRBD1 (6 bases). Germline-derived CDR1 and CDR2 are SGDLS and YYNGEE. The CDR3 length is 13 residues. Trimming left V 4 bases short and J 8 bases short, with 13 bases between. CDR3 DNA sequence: TGTGCCAGCAGCCCGGGACAAGCGGACACCATATATTTT. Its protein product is CASSPGQADTIYF. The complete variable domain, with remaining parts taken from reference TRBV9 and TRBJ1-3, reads DSGVTQTPKHLITATGQRVTLRCSPRSGDLSVYWYQQSLDQGLQFLIQYYNGEERAKGNILERFSAQQFPDLHSELNLSSLELGDSALYFCASSPGQADTIYFGEGSWLTVV.

The CDR3 loop is CASSLGQEPNGYTF. As DNA, the CDR3 is TGTGCCAGCAGCTTGGGACAGGAGCCTAATGGCTACACCTTC. The chain links TRBV7-2 to TRBJ1-2; 8 bases agree with TRBD1. Unmatched junction bases numbered 6, after V lost 3 bases and J lost 6 bases. CDR3 length equals 14 residues. Germline CDR1 reads SGHTA; CDR2 reads FQGNSA.

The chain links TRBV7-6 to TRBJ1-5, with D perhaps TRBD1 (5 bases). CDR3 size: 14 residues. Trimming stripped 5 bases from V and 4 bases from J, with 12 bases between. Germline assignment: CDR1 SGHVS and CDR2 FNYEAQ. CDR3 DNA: TGTGCCAGCAGCCCGGCGGGGGGGAATCAGCCCCAGCATTTT. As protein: CASSPAGGNQPQHF.

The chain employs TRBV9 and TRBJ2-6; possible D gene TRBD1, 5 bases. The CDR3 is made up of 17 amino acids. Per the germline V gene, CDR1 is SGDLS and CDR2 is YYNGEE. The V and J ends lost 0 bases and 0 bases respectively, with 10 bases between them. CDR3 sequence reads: CASSVEQGVSGANVLTF. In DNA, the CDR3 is TGTGCCAGCAGCGTAGAACAAGGGGTCTCTGGGGCCAACGTCCTGACTTTC.

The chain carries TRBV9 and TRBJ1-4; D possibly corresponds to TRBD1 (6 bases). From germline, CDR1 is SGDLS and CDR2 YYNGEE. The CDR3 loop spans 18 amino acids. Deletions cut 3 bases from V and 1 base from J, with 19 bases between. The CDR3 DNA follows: TGTGCCAGCAGCGCGGGGGGAGGACAGATTGGAACTAATGAAAAACTGTTTTTT. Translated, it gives CASSAGGGQIGTNEKLFF.

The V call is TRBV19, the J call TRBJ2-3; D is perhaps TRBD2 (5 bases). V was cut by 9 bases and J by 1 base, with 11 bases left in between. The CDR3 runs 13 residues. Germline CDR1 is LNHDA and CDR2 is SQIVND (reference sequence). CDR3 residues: CASTREGTDTQYF. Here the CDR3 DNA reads TGTGCCAGCACCCGGGAAGGCACAGATACGCAGTATTTT.

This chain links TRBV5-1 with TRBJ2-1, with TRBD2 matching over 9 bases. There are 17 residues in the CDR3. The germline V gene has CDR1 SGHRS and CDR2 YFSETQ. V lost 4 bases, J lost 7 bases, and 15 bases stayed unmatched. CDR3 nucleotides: TGCGCCAGCAGCCCCCAAGGGGCGGGGGGGGCCGAGAATGAGCAGTTCTTC. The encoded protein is CASSPQGAGGAENEQFF.